These T cell receptor beta chains were read from a single sample in a study of blood T cell repertoires in COVID-19. Profiled with immunoSEQ multiplex PCR; TCRdb holds only in-frame clones, not every one. The table lists some 490,000 clones, 88% of them singletons. The sequenced material came from PBMCs or T cells enriched from blood (not recorded which). The receptor set was obtained from an older woman who had recovered from COVID-19. Each CDR3 is given with its conserved first and last residue. Each record gives: V gene, D gene, clone size, J gene, CDR3 DNA, CDR3 protein. The D gene is left open where the match is weak. Expanded clones get a size class; other rows say once, few or many, or leave the size out.

v_gene: TRBV7-9; d_gene: -; abundance: -; j_gene: TRBJ2-3; CDR3nt: TGTGCCAGCAGCTCAGAGATGTCCACTACCTTTAGCACAGATACGCAGTATTTT; CDR3aa: CASSSEMSTTFSTDTQYF
v_gene: TRBV2; d_gene: TRBD1; abundance: -; j_gene: TRBJ2-7; CDR3nt: TGTGCCAGCATATGGGGACAGAGCTCCTACGAGCAGTACTTC; CDR3aa: CASIWGQSSYEQYF
v_gene: TRBV7-9; d_gene: TRBD2; abundance: -; j_gene: TRBJ2-7; CDR3nt: TGTGCCAGCAGCGCTAGCGGGGGGTTGTACGAGCAGTACTTC; CDR3aa: CASSASGGLYEQYF
v_gene: TRBV12-5; d_gene: -; abundance: -; j_gene: TRBJ1-1; CDR3nt: TGTGCTAGTGGTTTCCAGAGGTTAGCTTTCTTT; CDR3aa: CASGFQRLAFF
v_gene: TRBV11-3; d_gene: TRBD1; abundance: few; j_gene: TRBJ1-2; CDR3nt: TGTGCCAGCAGCCCCGGACAGGGGGCTGGCTACACCTTC; CDR3aa: CASSPGQGAGYTF
v_gene: TRBV19; d_gene: TRBD1; abundance: -; j_gene: TRBJ1-6; CDR3nt: TGTGCCAGTGCTTTTAACCCCGGACAGGGAAATTCACCCCTCCACTTT; CDR3aa: CASAFNPGQGNSPLHF
v_gene: TRBV5-1; d_gene: -; abundance: -; j_gene: TRBJ1-1; CDR3nt: TGCGCCAGCAGCGTTGACCCAGGGAACACTGAAGCTTTCTTT; CDR3aa: CASSVDPGNTEAFF
v_gene: TRBV6-5; d_gene: -; abundance: once; j_gene: TRBJ2-1; CDR3nt: TGTGCCAGCAGTTACTCGGCCCTAGGAGTCTTAAATGAGCAGTTCTTC; CDR3aa: CASSYSALGVLNEQFF
v_gene: TRBV27; d_gene: -; abundance: -; j_gene: TRBJ2-1; CDR3nt: TGTGCCAGCAGTTTCCACAGCTCCTACAATGAGCAGTTCTTC; CDR3aa: CASSFHSSYNEQFF
v_gene: TRBV7-9; d_gene: TRBD2; abundance: -; j_gene: TRBJ2-1; CDR3nt: TGTGCCAGCACCTCCGGGACTAGCGGTTACAATGAGCAGTTCTTC; CDR3aa: CASTSGTSGYNEQFF
v_gene: TRBV4-1; d_gene: -; abundance: -; j_gene: TRBJ2-3; CDR3nt: TGCGCCAGCAGCCAAGATAAGTCCCGGGGAGGTACGCAGTATTTT; CDR3aa: CASSQDKSRGGTQYF
v_gene: TRBV19; d_gene: -; abundance: -; j_gene: TRBJ2-1; CDR3nt: TGTGCCAGTAGGGAGGGAGGGGGACAGGCGACCAATGAGCAGTTCTTC; CDR3aa: CASREGGGQATNEQFF
v_gene: TRBV7-2; d_gene: TRBD1; abundance: -; j_gene: TRBJ1-1; CDR3nt: TGTGCCAGCAGCTTTACAGGGGGCGCGGGAACTGAAGCTTTCTTT; CDR3aa: CASSFTGGAGTEAFF
v_gene: TRBV18; d_gene: -; abundance: -; j_gene: TRBJ1-1; CDR3nt: TGTGCCAGCTCACCTGCCAGGGCCAACACTGAAGCTTTCTTT; CDR3aa: CASSPARANTEAFF
v_gene: TRBV9; d_gene: TRBD1; abundance: -; j_gene: TRBJ2-7; CDR3nt: TGTGCCAGCAGCCCGCGAGAGGGGGGACAGGGATACGAGCAGTACTTC; CDR3aa: CASSPREGGQGYEQYF
v_gene: TRBV20-1; d_gene: -; abundance: -; j_gene: TRBJ2-1; CDR3nt: TGCAGTGCCCAGGCCCTCAATGAGCAGTTCTTC; CDR3aa: CSAQALNEQFF
v_gene: TRBV20-1; d_gene: -; abundance: -; j_gene: TRBJ1-5; CDR3nt: TGCAGTGCTTGTGGGCAGGGCCATCAGCCCCAGCATTTT; CDR3aa: CSACGQGHQPQHF
v_gene: TRBV5-4; d_gene: TRBD1; abundance: -; j_gene: TRBJ1-6; CDR3nt: TGTGCCAGCAGCATCGGACAGGGGGCGGTTCGATCACCCCTCCACTTT; CDR3aa: CASSIGQGAVRSPLHF
v_gene: TRBV24-1; d_gene: TRBD1; abundance: -; j_gene: TRBJ1-4; CDR3nt: TGTGCCACCAGTGACGGGAGGACAGGGGGTAATGAAAAACTGTTTTTT; CDR3aa: CATSDGRTGGNEKLFF
v_gene: TRBV5-1; d_gene: -; abundance: -; j_gene: TRBJ2-1; CDR3nt: TGCGCCAGCAGCTTTATCCCAGGGTTGGATGAGCAGTTCTTC; CDR3aa: CASSFIPGLDEQFF
v_gene: TRBV6-5; d_gene: TRBD2; abundance: -; j_gene: TRBJ2-7; CDR3nt: TGTGCCAGTAGGACTAGTGGGTCCTACGAGCAGTACTTC; CDR3aa: CASRTSGSYEQYF
v_gene: TRBV5-1; d_gene: TRBD2; abundance: -; j_gene: TRBJ2-1; CDR3nt: TGCGCCAGCAGCTTGGGGTTTCGGACTAGCGCGTACAATGAGCAGTTCTTC; CDR3aa: CASSLGFRTSAYNEQFF
v_gene: TRBV5-1; d_gene: TRBD1; abundance: -; j_gene: TRBJ2-1; CDR3nt: TGCGCCAGCAGCTTGGGACAGGGTGTCAATGAGCAGTTCTTC; CDR3aa: CASSLGQGVNEQFF
v_gene: TRBV2; d_gene: TRBD2; abundance: -; j_gene: TRBJ2-5; CDR3nt: TGTGCCAGCACCCTAGGTGGACTAGCGGGTCAAGAGACCCAGTACTTC; CDR3aa: CASTLGGLAGQETQYF
v_gene: TRBV14; d_gene: -; abundance: -; j_gene: TRBJ2-2; CDR3nt: TGTGCCAGCAGCCAAGACAGGGTTGGCACCGGGGAGCTGTTTTTT; CDR3aa: CASSQDRVGTGELFF
v_gene: TRBV6-5; d_gene: -; abundance: -; j_gene: TRBJ1-4; CDR3nt: TGTGCCAGCAGTTACTCGCCTAGTTATAATGAAAAACTGTTTTTT; CDR3aa: CASSYSPSYNEKLFF
v_gene: TRBV29-1; d_gene: -; abundance: -; j_gene: TRBJ1-1; CDR3nt: TGCAGCGCACGACCGGGGGGCACTGAAGCTTTCTTT; CDR3aa: CSARPGGTEAFF
v_gene: TRBV28; d_gene: -; abundance: -; j_gene: TRBJ1-3; CDR3nt: TGTGCCAGCAGTTTGCGGCAGATCAGCACCATATATTTT; CDR3aa: CASSLRQISTIYF
v_gene: TRBV7-2; d_gene: TRBD2; abundance: -; j_gene: TRBJ2-1; CDR3nt: TGTGCCAGCAGCCCCCAGGGCGGGGGGGCTTACAATGAGCAGTTCTTC; CDR3aa: CASSPQGGGAYNEQFF
v_gene: TRBV4-1; d_gene: TRBD1; abundance: -; j_gene: TRBJ2-7; CDR3nt: TGCGCCAGCAGCCAAGGGACAGGGGCCTCCTACGAGCAGTACTTC; CDR3aa: CASSQGTGASYEQYF
v_gene: TRBV4-1; d_gene: -; abundance: -; j_gene: TRBJ2-2; CDR3nt: TGCGCCAGCAGCCCTAGACTAGGGAGCACCGGGGAGCTGTTTTTT; CDR3aa: CASSPRLGSTGELFF
v_gene: TRBV7-2; d_gene: TRBD1; abundance: -; j_gene: TRBJ1-2; CDR3nt: TGTGCCAGCAGCTTAGCGGGGACAGCTTTCTATGGCTACACCTTC; CDR3aa: CASSLAGTAFYGYTF
v_gene: TRBV5-5; d_gene: -; abundance: -; j_gene: TRBJ2-7; CDR3nt: TGTGCCAGCAGCTTTCTCTTATACGAGCAGTACTTC; CDR3aa: CASSFLLYEQYF
v_gene: TRBV3-1/TRBV3-2; d_gene: -; abundance: -; j_gene: TRBJ2-3; CDR3nt: TGTGCCAGCAGCCATTCAGGACGGGGAGACACAGATACGCAGTATTTT; CDR3aa: CASSHSGRGDTDTQYF
v_gene: TRBV19; d_gene: TRBD1; abundance: once; j_gene: TRBJ1-5; CDR3nt: TGTGCCAGTACCCTGCAGGGGGTTATAAATCAGCCCCAGCATTTT; CDR3aa: CASTLQGVINQPQHF
v_gene: TRBV11-2; d_gene: -; abundance: -; j_gene: TRBJ2-5; CDR3nt: TGTGCCAGCAGCTTGCAGCAAGAGACCCAGTACTTC; CDR3aa: CASSLQQETQYF
v_gene: TRBV7-9; d_gene: -; abundance: -; j_gene: TRBJ1-2; CDR3nt: TGTGCCAGCAGCTCGGGACTTAACTATGGCTACACCTTC; CDR3aa: CASSSGLNYGYTF
v_gene: TRBV25-1; d_gene: TRBD2; abundance: -; j_gene: TRBJ2-3; CDR3nt: TGTGCCAGCAGGATAGCGGGGGGCACAGATACGCAGTATTTT; CDR3aa: CASRIAGGTDTQYF
v_gene: TRBV4-1; d_gene: -; abundance: -; j_gene: TRBJ2-1; CDR3nt: TGCGCCAGCAAAGGGGGAGGGTCCTACAATGAGCAGTTCTTC; CDR3aa: CASKGGGSYNEQFF
v_gene: TRBV5-1; d_gene: -; abundance: -; j_gene: TRBJ1-4; CDR3nt: TGCGCCAGCAGACCAGAGGAAGCAACTAATGAAAAACTGTTTTTT; CDR3aa: CASRPEEATNEKLFF
v_gene: TRBV3-1/TRBV3-2; d_gene: -; abundance: -; j_gene: TRBJ1-2; CDR3nt: TGTGCCAGCAGCCAGGGTACAGTCTATGGCTACACCTTC; CDR3aa: CASSQGTVYGYTF
v_gene: TRBV6-5; d_gene: TRBD1; abundance: -; j_gene: TRBJ1-1; CDR3nt: TGTGCCGGGGGGACAGGGAACACTGAAGCTTTCTTT; CDR3aa: CAGGTGNTEAFF
v_gene: TRBV3-1/TRBV3-2; d_gene: TRBD2; abundance: -; j_gene: TRBJ2-1; CDR3nt: TGTGCCAGCAGCCATCGGGGGGGTAACAATGAGCAGTTCTTC; CDR3aa: CASSHRGGNNEQFF
v_gene: TRBV29-1; d_gene: TRBD1; abundance: -; j_gene: TRBJ1-4; CDR3nt: TGCAGCGTGGGAGGAGGGACCGGGACAGTTAATGAAAAACTGTTTTTT; CDR3aa: CSVGGGTGTVNEKLFF
v_gene: TRBV15; d_gene: TRBD1; abundance: -; j_gene: TRBJ1-2; CDR3nt: TGTGCCACCAGCGCAGGGGGCCCCTATGGCTACACCTTC; CDR3aa: CATSAGGPYGYTF
v_gene: TRBV5-1; d_gene: TRBD2; abundance: -; j_gene: TRBJ2-3; CDR3nt: TGCGCCAGCAGCTTGTTAGCGGGGGGCACAGATACGCAGTATTTT; CDR3aa: CASSLLAGGTDTQYF
v_gene: TRBV5-1; d_gene: TRBD1; abundance: -; j_gene: TRBJ1-4; CDR3nt: TGCGCCAGCAGCTTGAAAGTTCCGGGACAGGTCTCTAATGAAAAACTGTTTTTT; CDR3aa: CASSLKVPGQVSNEKLFF
v_gene: TRBV28; d_gene: -; abundance: -; j_gene: TRBJ2-6; CDR3nt: TGTGCCAGCCACCAGGGCTCTGGGGCCAACGTCCTGACTTTC; CDR3aa: CASHQGSGANVLTF
v_gene: TRBV7-6; d_gene: TRBD2; abundance: -; j_gene: TRBJ2-2; CDR3nt: TGTGCCAGCAGCTTAGAAGCTAGCGGTAACACCGGGGAGCTGTTTTTT; CDR3aa: CASSLEASGNTGELFF
v_gene: TRBV5-1; d_gene: TRBD2; abundance: -; j_gene: TRBJ2-5; CDR3nt: TGCGCCAGCAGCTTAAACGGGGGGGAGACCCAGTACTTC; CDR3aa: CASSLNGGETQYF
v_gene: TRBV18; d_gene: TRBD2; abundance: -; j_gene: TRBJ2-2; CDR3nt: TGTGCCAGCTCCCTTACTAGCGTCGCGAACACCGGGGAGCTGTTTTTT; CDR3aa: CASSLTSVANTGELFF
v_gene: TRBV9; d_gene: -; abundance: few; j_gene: TRBJ1-2; CDR3nt: TGTGCCAGCAGCGTAGGAGGGCCAAACTATGGCTACACCTTC; CDR3aa: CASSVGGPNYGYTF
v_gene: TRBV4-1; d_gene: -; abundance: -; j_gene: TRBJ1-2; CDR3nt: TGCGCCAGCAGCCAAGAACCGAGGATGTTAGGCTATGGCTACACCTTC; CDR3aa: CASSQEPRMLGYGYTF
v_gene: TRBV30; d_gene: -; abundance: -; j_gene: TRBJ2-7; CDR3nt: TGTGCCTGGAGTGTCGGCGGGTCGGCTGGCCCCTACGAGCAGTACTTC; CDR3aa: CAWSVGGSAGPYEQYF